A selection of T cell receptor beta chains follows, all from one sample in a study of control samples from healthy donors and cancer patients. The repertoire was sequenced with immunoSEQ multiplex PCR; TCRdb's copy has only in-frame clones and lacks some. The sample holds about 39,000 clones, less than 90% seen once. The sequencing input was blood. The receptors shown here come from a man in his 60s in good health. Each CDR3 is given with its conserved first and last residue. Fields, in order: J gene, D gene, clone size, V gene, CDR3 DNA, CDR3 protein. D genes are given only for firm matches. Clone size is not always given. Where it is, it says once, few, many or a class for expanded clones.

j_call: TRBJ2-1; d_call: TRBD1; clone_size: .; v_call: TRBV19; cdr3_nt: TGTGCCAGTAGTCGAGGAACAGGGGGCGACAATGAGCAGTTCTTC; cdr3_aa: CASSRGTGGDNEQFF
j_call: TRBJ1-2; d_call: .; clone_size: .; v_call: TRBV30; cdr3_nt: TGTGCCTGGAGTGTATCGCAGGGACGGGTATACTTC; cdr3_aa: CAWSVSQGRVYF
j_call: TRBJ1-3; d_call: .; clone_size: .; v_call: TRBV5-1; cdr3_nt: TGCGCCAGCAGCTTAAACCCATCACAGGGTCTTGGAGGAAACACCATATATTTT; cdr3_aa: CASSLNPSQGLGGNTIYF
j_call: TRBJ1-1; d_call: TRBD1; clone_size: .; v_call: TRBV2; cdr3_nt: TGTGCCAGCAGTATGAGGGACAGAATGAACACTGAAGCTTTCTTT; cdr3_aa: CASSMRDRMNTEAFF
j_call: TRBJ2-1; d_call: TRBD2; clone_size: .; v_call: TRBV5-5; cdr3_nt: TGTGCCAGCAGTCTTCTAGCGGGGGATATGTTCTTC; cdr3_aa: CASSLLAGDMFF
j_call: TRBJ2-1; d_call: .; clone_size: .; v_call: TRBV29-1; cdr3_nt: TGCAGCGTGTCCCAATACAGTGAGCAGTTCTTC; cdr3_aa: CSVSQYSEQFF
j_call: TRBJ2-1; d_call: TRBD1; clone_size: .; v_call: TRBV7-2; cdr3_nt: TGTGCCAGCAGCTTTAGTCCAGGGGGCATCAATGAGCAGTTCTTC; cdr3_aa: CASSFSPGGINEQFF
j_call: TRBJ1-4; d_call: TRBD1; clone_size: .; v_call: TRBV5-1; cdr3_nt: TGCGCCAGCAGCAGAACAGGGGTGGAAAAACTGTTTTTT; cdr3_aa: CASSRTGVEKLFF
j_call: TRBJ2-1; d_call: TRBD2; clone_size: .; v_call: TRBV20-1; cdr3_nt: TGCAGTGCTAGTCTAGGACTAGGGCCCCTTGGGCAGTTCTTC; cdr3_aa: CSASLGLGPLGQFF
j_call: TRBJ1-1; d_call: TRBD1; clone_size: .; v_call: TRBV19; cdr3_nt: TGTGCCAGTTGGACAGGGGGCACTGAAGCTTTCTTT; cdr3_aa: CASWTGGTEAFF
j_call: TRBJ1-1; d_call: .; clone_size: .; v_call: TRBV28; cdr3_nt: TGTGCCAGCAGTCCCGGCGGCAGGGGAAACACTGAAGCTTTCTTT; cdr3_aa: CASSPGGRGNTEAFF
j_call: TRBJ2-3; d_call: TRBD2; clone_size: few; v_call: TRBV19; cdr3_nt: TGTGCCAGTACTCTCGAAGGACTAGCGGGGGGGAACCCACAAGATACGCAGTATTTT; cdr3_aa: CASTLEGLAGGNPQDTQYF
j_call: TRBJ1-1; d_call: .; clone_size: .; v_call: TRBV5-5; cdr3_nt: TGTGCCAGCAGCTTGTCCAGGGGCGGCTCTGAAGCTTTCTTT; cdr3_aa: CASSLSRGGSEAFF
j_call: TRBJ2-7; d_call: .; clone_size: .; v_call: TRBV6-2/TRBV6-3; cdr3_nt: TGTGCCAGCAGTTACCCCCGGGTTCGCGAGCAGTACTTC; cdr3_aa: CASSYPRVREQYF
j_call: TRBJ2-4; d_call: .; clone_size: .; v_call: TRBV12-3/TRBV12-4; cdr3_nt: TGTGCCAGCAGTTTGGGGCAGAAAAACATTCAGTACTTC; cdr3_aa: CASSLGQKNIQYF
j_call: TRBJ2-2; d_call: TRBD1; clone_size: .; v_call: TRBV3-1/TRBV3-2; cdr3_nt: TGTGCCAGCAGCCGAAGGCCCGGGACAGGGGCAGGCGGGGAGCTGTTTTTT; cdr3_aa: CASSRRPGTGAGGELFF
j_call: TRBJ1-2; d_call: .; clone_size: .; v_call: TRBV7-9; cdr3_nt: TGTGCCAGCAGCGAATCCTACGGCAGGGCTAATGGCTACACCTTC; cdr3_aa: CASSESYGRANGYTF
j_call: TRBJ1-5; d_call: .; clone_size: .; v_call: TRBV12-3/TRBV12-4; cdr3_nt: TGTGCCAGCGTACAGGGCAATCAGCCCCAGCATTTT; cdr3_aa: CASVQGNQPQHF
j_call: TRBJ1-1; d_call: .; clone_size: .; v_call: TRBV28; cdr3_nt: TGTGCCAGCAGTTTCCCCTCTTTGGAACCGAACACTGAAGCTTTCTTT; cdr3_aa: CASSFPSLEPNTEAFF
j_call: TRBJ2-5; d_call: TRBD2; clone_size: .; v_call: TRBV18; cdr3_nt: TGTGCCAGCTCACCAAGGTCGGGGGGACTAGCTCCCGAGACCCAGTACTTC; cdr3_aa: CASSPRSGGLAPETQYF
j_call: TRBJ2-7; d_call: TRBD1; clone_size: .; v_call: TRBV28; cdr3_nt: TGTGCCAGCAGTGAGGACAGGTACGAGCAGTACTTC; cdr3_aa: CASSEDRYEQYF
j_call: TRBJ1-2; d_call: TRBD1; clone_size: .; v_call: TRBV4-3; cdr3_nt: TGCGCCAGCAGCTGGGGACAGGGGTATGGCTACACCTTC; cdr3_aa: CASSWGQGYGYTF
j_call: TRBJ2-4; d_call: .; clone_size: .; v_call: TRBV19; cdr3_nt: TGTGCCAGTAGTCCACAGGGCCTCAAAAACATTCAGTACTTC; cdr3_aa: CASSPQGLKNIQYF
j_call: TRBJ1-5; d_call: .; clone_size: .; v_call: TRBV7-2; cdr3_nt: TGTGCCAGCAGCCCTACGTTGGGGAATAGCAATCAGCCCCAGCATTTT; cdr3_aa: CASSPTLGNSNQPQHF
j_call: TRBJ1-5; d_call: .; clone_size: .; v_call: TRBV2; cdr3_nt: TGTGCCAGCAGCCCCGGGTGGGCCCAGCATTTT; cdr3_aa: CASSPGWAQHF
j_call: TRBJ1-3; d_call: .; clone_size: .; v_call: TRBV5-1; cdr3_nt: TGCGCCAGCAGCGCCCCCGGGACGAGAACTGGAAACACCATATATTTT; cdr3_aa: CASSAPGTRTGNTIYF
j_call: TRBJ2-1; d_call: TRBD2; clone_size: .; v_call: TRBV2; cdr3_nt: TGTGCCAGCAGTGAAACGCTAGCGGGAGGGGGTGAGCAGTTCTTC; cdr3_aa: CASSETLAGGGEQFF
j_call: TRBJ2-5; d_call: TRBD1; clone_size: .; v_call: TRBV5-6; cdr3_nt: TGTGCCAGCAGCAACTCACCGGGACAGCAAGAGACCCAGTACTTC; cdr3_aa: CASSNSPGQQETQYF
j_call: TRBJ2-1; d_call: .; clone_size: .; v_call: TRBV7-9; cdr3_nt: TGTGCCAGCAGCTTTGAACTGGAGCAGTTCTTC; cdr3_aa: CASSFELEQFF
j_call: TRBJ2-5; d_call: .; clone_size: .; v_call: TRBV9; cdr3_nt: TGTGCCAGCAGCCCGAGCACGTTACGAGAGACCCAGTACTTC; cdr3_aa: CASSPSTLRETQYF
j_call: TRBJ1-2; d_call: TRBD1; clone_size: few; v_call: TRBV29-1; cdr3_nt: TGCAGCGTTTACATAGGCTTACAGGGGGCTAGGGGCTATGGCTACACCTTC; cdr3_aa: CSVYIGLQGARGYGYTF
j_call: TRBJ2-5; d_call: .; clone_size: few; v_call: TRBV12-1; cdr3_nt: TGTGCCAGCAGCTCGCGGGCTAGCGGGGCTGTGTACCAAGAGACCCAGTACTTC; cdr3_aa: CASSSRASGAVYQETQYF
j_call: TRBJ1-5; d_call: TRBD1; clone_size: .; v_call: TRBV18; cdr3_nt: TGTGCCAGCTCATTAGGACAGGGCACCAATCAGCCCCAGCATTTT; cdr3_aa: CASSLGQGTNQPQHF
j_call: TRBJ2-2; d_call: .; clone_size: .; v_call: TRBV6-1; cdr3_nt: TGTGCCAGCAGTGAATATTGGGGGCCCGGGGAGCTGTTTTTT; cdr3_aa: CASSEYWGPGELFF
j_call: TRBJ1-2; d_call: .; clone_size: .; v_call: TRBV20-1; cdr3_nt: TGCAGTGCTAGAGAAGATGGCTACACCTTC; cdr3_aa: CSAREDGYTF
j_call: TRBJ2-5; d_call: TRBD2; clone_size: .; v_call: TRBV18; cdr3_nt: TGTGCCAGCTCACCACCGACTAGCGGGAAAGAGACCCAGTACTTC; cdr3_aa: CASSPPTSGKETQYF
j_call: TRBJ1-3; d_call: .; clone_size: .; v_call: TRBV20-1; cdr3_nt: TGCAGTGCTAGTTCCCGTGACAGCCTACGAAACACCATATATTTT; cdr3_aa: CSASSRDSLRNTIYF
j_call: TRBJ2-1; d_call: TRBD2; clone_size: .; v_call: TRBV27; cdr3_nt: TGTGCCAGCCGGGCACTAGCGGGAGGAGTATATGAGCAGTTCTTC; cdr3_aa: CASRALAGGVYEQFF
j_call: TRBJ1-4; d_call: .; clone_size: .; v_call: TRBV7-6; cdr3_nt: TGTGCCAGCAGCCCGAACACAGGGATGAATGAAAAACTGTTTTTT; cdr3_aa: CASSPNTGMNEKLFF
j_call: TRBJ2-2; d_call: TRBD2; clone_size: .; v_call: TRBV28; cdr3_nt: TGTGCCAGTATTAGCGGGAGTTGGGACACCGGGGAGCTGTTTTTT; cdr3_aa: CASISGSWDTGELFF
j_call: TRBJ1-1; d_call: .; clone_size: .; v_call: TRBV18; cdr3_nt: TGTGCCAGCTCGCAGGACAGCTTAATTGAAGCTTTCTTT; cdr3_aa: CASSQDSLIEAFF
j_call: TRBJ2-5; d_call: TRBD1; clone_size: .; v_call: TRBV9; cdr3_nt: TGTGCCAGCAGCGTAGGGTCCCGGGACAGTGGGGAGACCCAGTACTTC; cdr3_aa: CASSVGSRDSGETQYF
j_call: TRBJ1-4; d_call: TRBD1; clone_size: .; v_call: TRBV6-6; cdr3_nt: TGTGCCAGCAGTTACGGGGACAGGAATGAAAAACTGTTTTTT; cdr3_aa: CASSYGDRNEKLFF
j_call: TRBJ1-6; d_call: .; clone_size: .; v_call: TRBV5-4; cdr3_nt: TGTGCCAGCAGCTTGTTTTTAAGTCGGAATTCACCCCTCCACTTT; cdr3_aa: CASSLFLSRNSPLHF
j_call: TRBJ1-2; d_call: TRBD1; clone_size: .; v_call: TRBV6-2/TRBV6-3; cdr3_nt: TGTGCCAGCAGTTACCCAGGGACAGGGGATGTCTACACCTTC; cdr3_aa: CASSYPGTGDVYTF
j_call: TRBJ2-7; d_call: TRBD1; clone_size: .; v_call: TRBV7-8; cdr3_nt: TGTGCCAGCAGCGTGACCGGGACAGGGACCTACGAGCAGTACTTC; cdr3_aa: CASSVTGTGTYEQYF
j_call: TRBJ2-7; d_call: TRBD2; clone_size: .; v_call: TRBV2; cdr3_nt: TGTGCCAGCAGCCCGGGACTAGCAGGCGAGCAGTACTTC; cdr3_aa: CASSPGLAGEQYF
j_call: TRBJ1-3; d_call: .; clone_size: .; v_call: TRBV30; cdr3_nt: TGTGCCTGGACGGTGAGCTCTGGAAACACCATATATTTT; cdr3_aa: CAWTVSSGNTIYF
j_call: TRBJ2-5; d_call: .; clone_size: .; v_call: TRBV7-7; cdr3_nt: TGTGCCAGCAGCTTAGCAAGGGAGCAAGAGACCCAGTACTTC; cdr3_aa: CASSLAREQETQYF
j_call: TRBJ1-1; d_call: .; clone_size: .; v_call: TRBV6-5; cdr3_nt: TGTGCCAGCAGGCGGGACTTGAACACTGAAGCTTTCTTT; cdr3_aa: CASRRDLNTEAFF
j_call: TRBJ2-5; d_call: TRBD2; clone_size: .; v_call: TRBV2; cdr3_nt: TGTGCCAGCAGTGAAGATCTTCCCTCGGGACTAGCGGGATTGGGAGAGACCCAGTACTTC; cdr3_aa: CASSEDLPSGLAGLGETQYF
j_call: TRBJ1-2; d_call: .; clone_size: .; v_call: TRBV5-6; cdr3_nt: TGTGCCAGCAGCTTGGGGCAGGGGCTTGATGGCTACACCTTC; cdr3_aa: CASSLGQGLDGYTF
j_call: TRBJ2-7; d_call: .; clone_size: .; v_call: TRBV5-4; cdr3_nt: TGTGCCAGCAGCTTAGGATCTTCCTACGAGCAGTACTTC; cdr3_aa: CASSLGSSYEQYF
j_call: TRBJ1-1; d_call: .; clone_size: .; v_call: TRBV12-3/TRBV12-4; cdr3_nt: TGTGCCAGCAGTTGGGGCTACGACACTGAAGCTTTCTTT; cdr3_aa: CASSWGYDTEAFF
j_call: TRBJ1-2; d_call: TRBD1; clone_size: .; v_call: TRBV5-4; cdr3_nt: TGTGCCAGCAGCTCTGACAGGGGCTATGGCTACACCTTC; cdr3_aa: CASSSDRGYGYTF
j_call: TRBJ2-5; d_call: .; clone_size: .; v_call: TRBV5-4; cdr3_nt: TGTGCCAGCAGCTTAAATGGACGGAGAGGGGAGACCCAGTACTTC; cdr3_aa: CASSLNGRRGETQYF
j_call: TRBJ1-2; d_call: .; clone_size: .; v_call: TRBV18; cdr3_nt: TGTGCCAGCTCACTCGGCAGGGGAGATGGCTACACCTTC; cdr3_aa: CASSLGRGDGYTF
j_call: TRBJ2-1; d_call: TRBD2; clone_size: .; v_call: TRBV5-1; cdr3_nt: TGCGCCAGCAGAACTAGCGGGAACAATGAGCAGTTCTTC; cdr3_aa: CASRTSGNNEQFF
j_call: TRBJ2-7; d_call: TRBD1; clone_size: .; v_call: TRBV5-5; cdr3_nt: TGTGCCAGCAGCCCGCTGGACAGGCTCTACGAGCAGTACTTC; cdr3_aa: CASSPLDRLYEQYF
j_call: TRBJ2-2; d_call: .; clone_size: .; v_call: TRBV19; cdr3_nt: TGTGCCAGTAGTATAGAAGGCCAACGAGACACCGGGGAGCTGTTTTTT; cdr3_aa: CASSIEGQRDTGELFF